Each of the 15 T cell receptor beta chains below was sequenced from the same sample in a study of T cells in Graves' hyperthyroidism and ophthalmopathy. The source material, RNA transcripts, was used to amplify TCR beta CDR3 regions. HTBI primers were employed in a first-round RT-PCR of the TCR CDR3. Each CDR3 protein gets one entry after TCRdb re-called the multiplex PCR reads with MiXCR. Altogether just under 750,000 distinct CDR3 sequences are present, around 40% being singletons, with the ten largest covering 31%. Sequencing used blood. These receptors were taken from a woman aged 35 to 49 with Graves' hyperthyroidism.

This chain uses TRBV5-1 with TRBJ2-5; D possibly corresponds to TRBD2 (6 bases). Looked up from germline, CDR1 is SGHRS and CDR2 is YFSETQ. The CDR3 runs to 14 residues. Trimming shortened V by 0 bases and J by 5 bases, and 11 bases separated the two germline ends. CDR3 DNA sequence: TGCGCCAGCAGCTTGGAGACTAGTAAGGAGACCCAGTACTTC. Its translation: CASSLETSKETQYF.

In this sample, this clonotype turned up many times. The V call is TRBV29-1, the J call TRBJ2-7, with D hard to call. Germline V lookup: CDR1 SQVTM, CDR2 ANQGSEA. The CDR3 is made up of 13 amino acids. Trimming shortened V by 6 bases and J by 0 bases, and 12 bases separated the two germline ends. This CDR3 is CSVMDGSSYEQYF. The CDR3 coding sequence is TGCAGCGTGATGGACGGTAGCTCCTACGAGCAGTACTTC.

This chain links TRBV7-8 with TRBJ2-7; D is unclear. This CDR3 is built from 12 residues. CDR1 is SGHVS and CDR2 is FQNEAQ in the germline V gene. Trimming cost V 7 bases and J 4 bases, with 11 bases left between them. This CDR3 is CASTPDQYEQYF. The CDR3 DNA reads TGTGCCAGCACCCCAGACCAATACGAGCAGTACTTC.

V gene TRBV14 combines with J gene TRBJ1-2; 7 bases line up with TRBD1. The length of the CDR3 is 15 residues. Looked up from germline, CDR1 is SGHDN and CDR2 is FVKESK. V shed 4 bases, J shed 4 bases, and the junction held 9 bases outside the gene matches. The CDR3 region has the DNA TGTGCCAGCAGCCCCGAGGGCAGGGGGTTCTATGGCTACACCTTC. Translated, it gives CASSPEGRGFYGYTF.

The sample holds many counts of this clonotype. The chain carries TRBV7-6 and TRBJ1-4; maybe TRBD1 (5 bases). From germline, CDR1 is SGHVS and CDR2 FNYEAQ. This CDR3 region has 14 residues. Trimming removed 3 bases from V and 8 bases from J, with 13 bases in between. CDR3 loop: CASSFQGRIEKLFF. CDR3 coding DNA: TGTGCCAGCAGCTTTCAGGGTCGAATCGAAAAACTGTTTTTT.

Concerning this clonotype: Germline and junction disagree at one end, which may indicate a read error. The rearrangement links TRBV5-5 to TRBJ1-1, with D tentatively TRBD1 (5 bases). Germline V lookup: CDR1 SGHKS, CDR2 YYEKEE (reference sequence). CDR3 length: 18 residues. This chain's CDR3 is CTSSLGSGGRWVDTEAFF. The CDR3 DNA reads as TGTACCAGCAGCTTGGGCTCCGGGGGTAGATGGGTGGACACTGAAGCTTTCTTT.

This chain connects TRBV10-3 to TRBJ2-2; TRBD2 agrees at 10 bases. CDR3 size: 15 residues. The V gene's germline CDR1 is ENHRY and CDR2 SYGVKD. V dropped 5 bases and J dropped 3; count of bases not matched to a gene: 3. The CDR3 is CAISYGLADTGELFF. DNA of the CDR3: TGTGCCATCAGTTATGGACTAGCGGACACCGGGGAGCTGTTTTTT.

J is TRBJ2-3 and V is TRBV24-1; D unresolved. CDR3 size: 13 residues. Trimming left V 12 bases short and J 0 bases short, with 12 bases between. From germline, CDR1 is KGHDR and CDR2 SFDVKD. The CDR3 coding sequence is TGTGCCTCTGGATCAGCTAGCACAGATACGCAGTATTTT. Amino acid sequence: CASGSASTDTQYF.

V usage is TRBV5-8 and J usage is TRBJ1-5; D ambiguous. The V and J ends lost 2 bases and 0 bases respectively, with 15 bases between them. CDR3 length: 17 amino acids. Germline lookup yields CDR1 SGHTS and CDR2 YDEGEE. CDR3 coding DNA: TGTGCCAGCAGCTTAAGTGAACAATCGTATAGCAATCAGCCCCAGCATTTT. The encoded protein is CASSLSEQSYSNQPQHF.

For this clonotype: A much larger clone is a single base away; this may be a read error. V and J are TRBV7-9 and TRBJ2-2; no clear D. Germline V gene sequence: CDR1 SEHNR, CDR2 FQNEAQ (reference sequence). V was trimmed by 5 bases and J by 5 bases, leaving 12 bases between them. The CDR3 totals 14 residues. The CDR3 spells CASSLSYITGELFF. DNA of the CDR3: TGTGCCAGCAGCCTCTCATATATTACCGGGGAGCTGTTTTTT.

On this clonotype: A single base separates this from a much larger clone, so it may be a read error. The chain is built from TRBV25-1 and TRBJ1-1, with D unresolved. CDR1 and CDR2 (germline): MGHDK, SYGVNS. The CDR3 sequence is 12 residues long. The CDR3 DNA reads as TGTGCCAGCAGCGAACCGGGAACTGTAGCTTTCTTT. Translation: CASSEPGTVAFF.

To note about this clonotype: A much larger clone is a single base away; this may be a read error. The V and J genes are TRBV7-2 and TRBJ2-7; 8 positions match TRBD1. The CDR3 has 16 amino acids. CDR1 is SGHTA and CDR2 is FQGNSA in the germline V gene. Here the CDR3 DNA reads TGTGGCAGCAGCCTCCGCACAGGGGGGAGCTCCTACGAGCAGTACTTC. It yields the protein CGSSLRTGGSSYEQYF.

The gene calls are TRBV10-3 and TRBJ1-1; 10 positions match TRBD1. The germline CDR1 and CDR2 sequences are ENHRY and SYGVKD. The CDR3 consists of 15 residues. The trim removed 2 bases at V and 4 bases at J, leaving 4 bases unmatched. The CDR3, as DNA: TGTGCCATCAGTGAGGGGGACAGGGGACTCACTGAAGCTTTCTTT. It yields the protein CAISEGDRGLTEAFF.

The rearrangement links TRBV6-1 to TRBJ1-3, with TRBD1 matching over 7 bases. Germline values: CDR1 MNHNS, CDR2 SASEGT. The V and J ends lost 8 bases and 3 bases, in that order; junction bases with no gene match: 10. The CDR3 extends over 15 amino acids. The CDR3 loop reads CASGIGTGVGNTIYF. CDR3 sequence (DNA): TGTGCCAGCGGGATAGGAACAGGGGTTGGAAACACCATATATTTT.

The CDR3 protein is CASSMGTGRGFF. CDR3 in DNA: TGTGCCAGTAGTATGGGCACCGGCAGGGGTTTCTTT. The V gene is TRBV19, the J gene TRBJ1-1, with D tentatively TRBD1 (6 bases). Germline V lookup: CDR1 LNHDA, CDR2 SQIVND (reference sequence). CDR3 length: 12 amino acids. Trimming took off 3 bases at V and 13 bases at J, with 15 bases between the two ends.